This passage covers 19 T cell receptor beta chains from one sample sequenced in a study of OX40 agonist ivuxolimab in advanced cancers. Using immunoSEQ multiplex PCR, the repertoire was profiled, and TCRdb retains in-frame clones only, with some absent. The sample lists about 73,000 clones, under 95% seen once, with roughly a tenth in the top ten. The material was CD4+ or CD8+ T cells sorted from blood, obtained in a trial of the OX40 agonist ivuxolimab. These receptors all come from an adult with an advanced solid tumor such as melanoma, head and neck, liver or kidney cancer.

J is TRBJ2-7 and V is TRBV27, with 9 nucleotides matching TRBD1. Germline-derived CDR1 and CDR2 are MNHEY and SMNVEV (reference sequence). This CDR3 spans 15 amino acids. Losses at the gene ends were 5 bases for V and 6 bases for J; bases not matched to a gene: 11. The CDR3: CASSPSTGGYREQYF. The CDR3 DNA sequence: TGTGCCAGCAGTCCATCGACAGGGGGTTACCGCGAGCAGTACTTC.

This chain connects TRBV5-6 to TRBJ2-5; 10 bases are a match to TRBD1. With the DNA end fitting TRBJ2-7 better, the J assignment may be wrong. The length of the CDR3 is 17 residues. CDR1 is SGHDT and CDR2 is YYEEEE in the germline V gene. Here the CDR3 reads CASSLWSDRGQSYEQYF. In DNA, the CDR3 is TGTGCCAGCAGCTTGTGGTCCGACAGGGGGCAATCCTACGAGCAGTACTTC.

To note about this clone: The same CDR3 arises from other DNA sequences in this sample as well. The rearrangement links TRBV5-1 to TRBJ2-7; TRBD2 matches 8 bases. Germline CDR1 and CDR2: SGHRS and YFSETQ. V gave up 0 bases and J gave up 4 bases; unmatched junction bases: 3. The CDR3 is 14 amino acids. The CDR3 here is CASSLDGGGYEQYF. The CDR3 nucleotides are TGCGCCAGCAGCTTGGATGGCGGGGGGTACGAGCAGTACTTC.

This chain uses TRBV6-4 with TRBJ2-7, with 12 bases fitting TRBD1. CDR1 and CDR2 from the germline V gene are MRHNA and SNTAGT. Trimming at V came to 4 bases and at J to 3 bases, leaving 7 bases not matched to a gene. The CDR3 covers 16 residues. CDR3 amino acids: CASSGYRDRGLYEQYF. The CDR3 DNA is TGTGCCAGCAGTGGTTATAGGGACAGGGGGCTCTACGAGCAGTACTTC.

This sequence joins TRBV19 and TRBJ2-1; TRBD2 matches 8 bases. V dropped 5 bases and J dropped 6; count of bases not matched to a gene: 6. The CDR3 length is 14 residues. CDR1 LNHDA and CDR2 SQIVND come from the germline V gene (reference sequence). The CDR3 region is CASSLAGGSNEQFF. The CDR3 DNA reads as TGTGCCAGTAGTTTGGCGGGGGGTAGCAATGAGCAGTTCTTC. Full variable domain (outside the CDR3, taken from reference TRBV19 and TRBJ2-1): DGGITQSPKYLFRKEGQNVTLSCEQNLNHDAMYWYRQDPGQGLRLIYYSQIVNDFQKGDIAEGYSVSREKKESFPLTVTSAQKNPTAFYLCASSLAGGSNEQFFGPGTRLTVL.

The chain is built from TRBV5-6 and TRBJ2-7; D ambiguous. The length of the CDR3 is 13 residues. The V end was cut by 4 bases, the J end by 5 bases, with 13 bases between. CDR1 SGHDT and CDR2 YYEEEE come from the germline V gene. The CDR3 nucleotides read TGTGCCAGCAGCGCCTCTGGGGTTAACGAGCAGTACTTC. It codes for CASSASGVNEQYF.

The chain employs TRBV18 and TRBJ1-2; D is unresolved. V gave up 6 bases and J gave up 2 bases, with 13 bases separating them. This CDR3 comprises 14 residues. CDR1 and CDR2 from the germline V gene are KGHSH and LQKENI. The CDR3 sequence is CASSTGMLNYGYTF. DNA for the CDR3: TGTGCCAGCTCGACGGGGATGTTAAACTATGGCTACACCTTC.

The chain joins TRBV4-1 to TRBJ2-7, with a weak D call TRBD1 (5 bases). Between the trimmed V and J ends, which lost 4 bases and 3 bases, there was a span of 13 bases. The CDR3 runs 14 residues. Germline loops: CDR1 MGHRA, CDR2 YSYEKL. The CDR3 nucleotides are TGCGCCAGCAGCCCCAAGGAGACAGACTACGAGCAGTACTTC. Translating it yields CASSPKETDYEQYF.

Written as DNA, the CDR3 is TGTGCCAGCAGCGGCCACGAGCAGTACTTC. Its protein is CASSGHEQYF. The gene calls are TRBV6-1 and TRBJ2-7, with unresolved D. There are 10 residues in the CDR3. Germline CDR1 is MNHNS and CDR2 is SASEGT. Trimming left V 6 bases short and J 5 bases short, with 5 bases between.

CDR3 residues: CASSIGGDIQYF. The CDR3 bases are TGTGCCAGTAGTATCGGAGGGGACATTCAGTACTTC. The chain links TRBV19 to TRBJ2-4, with D maybe TRBD2 (6 bases). CDR3 length: 12 amino acids. The germline V gene encodes CDR1 LNHDA and CDR2 SQIVND (reference sequence). V was cut by 3 bases and J by 8 bases, with 8 bases left in between.

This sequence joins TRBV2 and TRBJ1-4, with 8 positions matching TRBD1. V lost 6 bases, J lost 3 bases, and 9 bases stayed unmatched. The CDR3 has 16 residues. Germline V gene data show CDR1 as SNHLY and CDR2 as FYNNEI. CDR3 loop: CASRAGGRGANEKLFF. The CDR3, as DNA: TGTGCCAGCAGAGCAGGGGGCAGGGGGGCTAATGAAAAACTGTTTTTT.

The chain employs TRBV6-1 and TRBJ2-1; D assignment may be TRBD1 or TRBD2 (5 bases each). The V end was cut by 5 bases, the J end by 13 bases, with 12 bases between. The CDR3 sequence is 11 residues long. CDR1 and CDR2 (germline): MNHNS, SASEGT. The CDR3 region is CASSSGTGQFF. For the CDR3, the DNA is TGTGCCAGCAGTTCCGGGACGGGTCAGTTCTTC.

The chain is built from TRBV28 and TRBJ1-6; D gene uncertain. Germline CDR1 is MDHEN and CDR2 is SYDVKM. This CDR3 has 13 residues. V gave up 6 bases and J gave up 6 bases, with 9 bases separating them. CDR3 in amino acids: CASSPTINSPLHF. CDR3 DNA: TGTGCCAGCAGCCCTACCATTAATTCACCCCTCCACTTT. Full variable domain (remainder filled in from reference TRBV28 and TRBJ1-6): DVKVTQSSRYLVKRTGEKVFLECVQDMDHENMFWYRQDPGLGLRLIYFSYDVKMKEKGDIPEGYSVSREKKERFSLILESASTNQTSMYLCASSPTINSPLHFGNGTRLTVT.

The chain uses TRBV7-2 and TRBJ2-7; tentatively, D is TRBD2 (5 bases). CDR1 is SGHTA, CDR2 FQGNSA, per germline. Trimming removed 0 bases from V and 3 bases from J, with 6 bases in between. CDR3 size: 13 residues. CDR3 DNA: TGTGCCAGCAGCTTAGCGGAGGACTACGAGCAGTACTTC. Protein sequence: CASSLAEDYEQYF.

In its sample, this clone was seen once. Here the CDR3 reads CASSYAGVLGYTF. CDR3 bases: TGTGCCAGCAGTTACGCAGGGGTTTTGGGCTACACCTTC. The chain is built from TRBV6-5 and TRBJ1-2, with D perhaps matching TRBD1 (6 bases). The germline V gene encodes CDR1 MNHEY and CDR2 SVGAGI. This CDR3 is 13 amino acids long. The V end was cut by 2 bases, the J end by 8 bases, with 12 bases between.

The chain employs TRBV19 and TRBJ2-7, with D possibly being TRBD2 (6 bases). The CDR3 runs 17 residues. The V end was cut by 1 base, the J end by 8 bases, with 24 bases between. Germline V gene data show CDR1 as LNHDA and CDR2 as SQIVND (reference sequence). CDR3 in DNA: TGTGCCAGTAGTATAGTGTGGACTAACGGCGAGGTTCTTCAGCAGTACTTC. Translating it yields CASSIVWTNGEVLQQYF. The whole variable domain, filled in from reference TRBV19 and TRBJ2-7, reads DGGITQSPKYLFRKEGQNVTLSCEQNLNHDAMYWYRQDPGQGLRLIYYSQIVNDFQKGDIAEGYSVSREKKESFPLTVTSAQKNPTAFYLCASSIVWTNGEVLQQYFGPGTRLTVT.

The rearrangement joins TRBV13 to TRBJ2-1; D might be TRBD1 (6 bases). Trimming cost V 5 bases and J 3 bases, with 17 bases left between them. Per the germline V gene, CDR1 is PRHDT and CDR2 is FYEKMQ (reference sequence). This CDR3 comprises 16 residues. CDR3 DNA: TGTGCCAGCAGCCGAATCCAGGGGCCCCTCTACAATGAGCAGTTCTTC. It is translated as CASSRIQGPLYNEQFF.

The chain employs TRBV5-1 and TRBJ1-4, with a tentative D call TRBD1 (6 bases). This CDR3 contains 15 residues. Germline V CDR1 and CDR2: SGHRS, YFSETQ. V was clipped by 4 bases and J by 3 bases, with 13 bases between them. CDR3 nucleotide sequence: TGCGCCAGCAGCCGGGACAACCTTCCTAATGAAAAACTGTTTTTT. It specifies CASSRDNLPNEKLFF.

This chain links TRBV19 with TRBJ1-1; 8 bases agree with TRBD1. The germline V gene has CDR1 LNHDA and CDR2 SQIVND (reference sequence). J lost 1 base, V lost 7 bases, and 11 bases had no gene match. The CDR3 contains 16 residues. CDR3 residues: CASNYPRDRGNTEAFF. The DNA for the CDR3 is TGTGCCAGTAACTACCCCAGAGACAGGGGGAACACTGAAGCTTTCTTT.